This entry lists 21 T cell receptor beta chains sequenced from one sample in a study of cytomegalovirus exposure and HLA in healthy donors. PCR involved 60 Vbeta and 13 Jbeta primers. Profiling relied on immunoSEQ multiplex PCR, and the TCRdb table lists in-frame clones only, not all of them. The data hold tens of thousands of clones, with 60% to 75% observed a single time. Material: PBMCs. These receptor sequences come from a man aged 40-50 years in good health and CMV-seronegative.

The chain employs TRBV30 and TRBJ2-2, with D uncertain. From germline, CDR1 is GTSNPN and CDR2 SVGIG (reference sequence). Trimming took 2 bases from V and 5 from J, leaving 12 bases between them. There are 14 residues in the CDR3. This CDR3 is CAWSLGLETGELFF. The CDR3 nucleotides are TGTGCCTGGAGTCTTGGGTTGGAGACCGGGGAGCTGTTTTTT. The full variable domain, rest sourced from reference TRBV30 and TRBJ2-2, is SQTIHQWPATLVQPVGSPLSLECTVEGTSNPNLYWYRQAAGRGLQLLFYSVGIGQISSEVPQNLSASRPQDRQFILSSKKLLLSDSGFYLCAWSLGLETGELFFGEGSRLTVL.

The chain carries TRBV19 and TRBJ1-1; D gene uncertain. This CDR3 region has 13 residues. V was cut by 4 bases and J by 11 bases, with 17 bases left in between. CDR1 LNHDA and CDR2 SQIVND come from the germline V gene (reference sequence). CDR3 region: CASSNGGSFEAFF. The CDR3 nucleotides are TGTGCCAGTAGTAATGGCGGATCCTTCGAGGCTTTCTTT. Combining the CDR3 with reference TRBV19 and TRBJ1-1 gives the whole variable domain DGGITQSPKYLFRKEGQNVTLSCEQNLNHDAMYWYRQDPGQGLRLIYYSQIVNDFQKGDIAEGYSVSREKKESFPLTVTSAQKNPTAFYLCASSNGGSFEAFFGQGTRLTVV.

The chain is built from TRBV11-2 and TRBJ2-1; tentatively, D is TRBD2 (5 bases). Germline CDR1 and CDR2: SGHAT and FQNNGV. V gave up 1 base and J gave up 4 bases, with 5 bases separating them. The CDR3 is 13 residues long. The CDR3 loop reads CASSLGGYNEQFF. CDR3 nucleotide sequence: TGTGCCAGCAGCTTAGGAGGGTACAATGAGCAGTTCTTC.

The CDR3 DNA is TGTGCCAGCAGCCGAGCTCTCAATCAGCCCCAGCATTTT. It is translated as CASSRALNQPQHF. V is TRBV4-2 and J is TRBJ1-5; D ambiguous. CDR1 is LGHNA and CDR2 is YNFKEQ in the germline V gene. This CDR3 spans 13 amino acids. The ends were cut back, 4 bases at V and 3 bases at J, with 7 bases in the middle.

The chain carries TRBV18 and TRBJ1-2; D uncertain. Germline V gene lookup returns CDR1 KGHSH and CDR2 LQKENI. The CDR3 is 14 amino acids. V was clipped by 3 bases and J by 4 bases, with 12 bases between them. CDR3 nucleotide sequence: TGTGCCAGCTCACCGGGCCCAGACGCCTATGGCTACACCTTC. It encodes CASSPGPDAYGYTF.

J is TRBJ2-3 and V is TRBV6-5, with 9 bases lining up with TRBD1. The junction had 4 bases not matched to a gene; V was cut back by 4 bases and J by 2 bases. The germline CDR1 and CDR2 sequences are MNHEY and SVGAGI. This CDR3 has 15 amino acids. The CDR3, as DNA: TGTGCCAGCAGTTGGGGACAGGGCAACACAGATACGCAGTATTTT. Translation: CASSWGQGNTDTQYF.

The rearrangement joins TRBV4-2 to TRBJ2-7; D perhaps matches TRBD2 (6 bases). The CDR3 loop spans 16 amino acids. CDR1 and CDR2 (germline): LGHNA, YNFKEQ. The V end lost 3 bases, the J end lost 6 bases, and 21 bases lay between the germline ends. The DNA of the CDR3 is TGTGCCAGCAGCCATTACGGGACTCTCGGCGCTCTCGAGCAGTACTTC. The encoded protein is CASSHYGTLGALEQYF.

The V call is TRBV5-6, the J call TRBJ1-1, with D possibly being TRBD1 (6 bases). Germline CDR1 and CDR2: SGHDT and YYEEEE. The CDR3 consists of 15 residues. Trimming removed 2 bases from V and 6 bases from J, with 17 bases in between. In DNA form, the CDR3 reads TGTGCCAGCAGCTTCACACAGGGACCAGGCGCTGAAGCTTTCTTT. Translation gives CASSFTQGPGAEAFF.

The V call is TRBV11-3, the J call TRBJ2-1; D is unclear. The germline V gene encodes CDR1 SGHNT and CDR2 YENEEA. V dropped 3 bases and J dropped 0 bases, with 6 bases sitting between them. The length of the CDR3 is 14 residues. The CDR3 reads CASSLASSYNEQFF. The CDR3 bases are TGTGCCAGCAGCTTGGCTAGCTCCTACAATGAGCAGTTCTTC.

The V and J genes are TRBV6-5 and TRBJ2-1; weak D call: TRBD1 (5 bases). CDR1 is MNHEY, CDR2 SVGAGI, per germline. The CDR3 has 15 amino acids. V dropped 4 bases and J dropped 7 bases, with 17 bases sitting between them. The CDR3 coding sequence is TGTGCCAGCAGTTCTGGGGCGGTTGTAAGGAATGAGCAGTTCTTC. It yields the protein CASSSGAVVRNEQFF.

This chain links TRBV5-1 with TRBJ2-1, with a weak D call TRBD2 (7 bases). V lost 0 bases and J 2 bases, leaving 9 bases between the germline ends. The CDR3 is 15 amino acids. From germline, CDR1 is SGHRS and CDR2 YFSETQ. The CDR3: CASSLGGGPYNEQFF. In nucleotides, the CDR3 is TGCGCCAGCAGCTTGGGGGGGGGCCCCTACAATGAGCAGTTCTTC.

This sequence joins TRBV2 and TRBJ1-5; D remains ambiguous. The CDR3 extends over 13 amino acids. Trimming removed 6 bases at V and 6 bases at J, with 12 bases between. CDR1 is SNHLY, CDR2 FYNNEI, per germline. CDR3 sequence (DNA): TGTGCCAGCAGACCAGTCAGCGTTCAGCCCCAGCATTTT. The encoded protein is CASRPVSVQPQHF.

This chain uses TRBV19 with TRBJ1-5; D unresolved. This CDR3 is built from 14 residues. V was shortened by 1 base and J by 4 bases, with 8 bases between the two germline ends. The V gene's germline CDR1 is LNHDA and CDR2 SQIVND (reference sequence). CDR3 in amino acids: CASSIVSGNQPQHF. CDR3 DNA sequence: TGTGCCAGTAGTATAGTTTCGGGAAATCAGCCCCAGCATTTT.

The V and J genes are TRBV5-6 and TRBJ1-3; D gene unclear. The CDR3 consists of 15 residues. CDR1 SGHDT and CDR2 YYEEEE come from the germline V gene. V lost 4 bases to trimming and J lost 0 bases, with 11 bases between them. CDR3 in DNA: TGTGCCAGCAGCCGGCGGGCAGGCTCTGGAAACACCATATATTTT. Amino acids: CASSRRAGSGNTIYF.

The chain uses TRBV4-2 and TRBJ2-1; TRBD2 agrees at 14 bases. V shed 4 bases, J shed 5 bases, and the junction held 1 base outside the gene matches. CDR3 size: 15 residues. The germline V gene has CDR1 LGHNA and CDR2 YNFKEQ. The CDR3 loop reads CASSRTSGGNNEQFF. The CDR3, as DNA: TGTGCCAGCAGCCGGACTAGCGGGGGGAACAATGAGCAGTTCTTC.

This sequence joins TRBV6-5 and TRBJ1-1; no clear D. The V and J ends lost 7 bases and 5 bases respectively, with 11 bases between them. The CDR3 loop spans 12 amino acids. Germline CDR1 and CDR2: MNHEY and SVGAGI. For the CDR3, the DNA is TGTGCCAGCAAATCTTGGAGGACTGAAGCTTTCTTT. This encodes CASKSWRTEAFF.

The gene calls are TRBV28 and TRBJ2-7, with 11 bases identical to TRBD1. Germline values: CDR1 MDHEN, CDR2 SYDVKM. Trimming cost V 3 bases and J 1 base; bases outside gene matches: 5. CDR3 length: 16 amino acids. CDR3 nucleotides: TGTGCCAGCAGTTTCCCCGGGACAGGGGGGTCCTACGAGCAGTACTTC. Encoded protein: CASSFPGTGGSYEQYF.

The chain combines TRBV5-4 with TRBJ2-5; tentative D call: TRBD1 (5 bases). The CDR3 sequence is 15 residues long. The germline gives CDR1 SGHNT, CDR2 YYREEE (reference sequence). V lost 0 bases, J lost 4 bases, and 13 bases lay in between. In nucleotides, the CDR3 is TGTGCCAGCAGCTTGGCCAGGGCTTCTCCAGAGACCCAGTACTTC. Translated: CASSLARASPETQYF.

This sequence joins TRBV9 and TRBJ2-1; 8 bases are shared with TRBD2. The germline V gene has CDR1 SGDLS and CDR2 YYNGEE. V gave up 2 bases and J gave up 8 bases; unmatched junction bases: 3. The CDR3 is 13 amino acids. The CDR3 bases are TGTGCCAGCAGCGTGGGGACTAGGGATGAGCAGTTCTTC. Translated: CASSVGTRDEQFF.

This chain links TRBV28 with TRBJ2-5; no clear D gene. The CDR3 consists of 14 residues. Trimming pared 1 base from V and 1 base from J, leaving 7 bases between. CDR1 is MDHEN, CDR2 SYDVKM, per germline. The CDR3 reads CASSLLALQETQYF. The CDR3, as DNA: TGTGCCAGCAGTTTATTAGCTCTCCAAGAGACCCAGTACTTC.

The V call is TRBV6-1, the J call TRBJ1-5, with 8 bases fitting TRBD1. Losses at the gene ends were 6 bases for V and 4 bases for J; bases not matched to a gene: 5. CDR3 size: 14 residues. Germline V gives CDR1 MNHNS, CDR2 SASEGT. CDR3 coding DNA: TGTGCCAGCAGCCTCGGACAGGGTAATCAGCCCCAGCATTTT. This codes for CASSLGQGNQPQHF.